This T cell receptor beta chain was identified during a study of blood T cell repertoires in COVID-19. Study as a whole: Italy, Spain and the United States were the sources of the convalescent and acute COVID-19 samples. The analysed material was cDNA or gDNA that came from T cells, B-cell-depleted T cells, or PBMCs.

In the study's own analysis: For nucleated cells, counts were estimated from reference gene primer amplification. Here immunoSEQ multiplex PCR was the method, and the copy in TCRdb shows in-frame clones only, minus some. The V and J calls and the clone size are those of that table, but D and trimming were determined from the DNA. The sample includes a few hundred thousand clones, 85% of them seen just once. The CDR3 has 16 residues. Germline CDR1 is MNHEY and CDR2 is SMNVEV (reference sequence). V lost 1 base and J 4 bases, leaving 15 bases between the germline ends. The sequenced sample was peripheral blood. The chain has TRBV27 and TRBJ2-3; possibly TRBD2 for D (5 bases). The clonotype originates from a woman aged 18-30 years with acute or convalescent COVID-19. The DNA for the CDR3 is TGTGCCAGCAGTTTATATCCTTGGACTCCATCAGATACGCAGTATTTT. Its translation: CASSLYPWTPSDTQYF.